The 27 T cell receptor beta chains below were found in one sample sequenced in a study of CD8+CD57+ T cells in acquired aplastic anemia. Flow cytometry had shown expanded CD8+CD57+ cells in the patients chosen for sequencing. It was genomic DNA that served as the template for profiling TCR beta VDJ and CDR3. TCRdb re-analysed the reads in MiXCR, keeping a single row per CDR3 protein. The repertoire has about 470,000 distinct CDR3 sequences, about a third of them found once; the top ten carry approximately 0.82%. The sample taken for sequencing was sorted CD4+, CD8+, or CD8+CD57+ T cells (not recorded which) from PBMCs. The source is a human donor with aplastic anemia.

This clonotype was detected ten times or more. The chain carries TRBV7-9 and TRBJ1-1, with D maybe TRBD1 (5 bases). Trimming removed 5 bases from V and 11 bases from J, with 15 bases in between. CDR3 length equals 12 residues. The germline V gene encodes CDR1 SEHNR and CDR2 FQNEAQ (reference sequence). The CDR3 nucleotides are TGTGCCAGCAGCCCGATGGGACTTGGGGCTTTCTTT. Translation: CASSPMGLGAFF. Filled out from reference TRBV7-9 and TRBJ1-1, the complete variable domain reads DTGVSQNPRHKITKRGQNVTFRCDPISEHNRLYWYRQTLGQGPEFLTYFQNEAQLEKSRLLSDRFSAERPKGSFSTLEIQRTEQGDSAMYLCASSPMGLGAFFGQGTRLTVV.

This clonotype occurred a few times. The chain combines TRBV25-1 with TRBJ1-2; D might be TRBD1 (5 bases). From germline, CDR1 is MGHDK and CDR2 SYGVNS. Trimming stripped 5 bases from V and 5 bases from J, with 21 bases between. The CDR3 is made up of 16 amino acids. CDR3 coding DNA: TGTGCCAGCAGTCCAGCCGGGGCAGCCGCTGGGTATGGCTACACCTTC. Protein: CASSPAGAAAGYGYTF.

The sample holds a few counts of this clonotype. V usage is TRBV20-1 and J usage is TRBJ2-5; maybe TRBD2 (5 bases). This CDR3 spans 14 amino acids. The V and J ends lost 5 bases and 3 bases respectively, with 16 bases between them. From germline, CDR1 is DFQATT and CDR2 SNEGSKA (reference sequence). The CDR3 nucleotides are TGCAGTGCTTCCCTAGTGCCCGGGAAAGAGACCCAGTACTTC. Translated: CSASLVPGKETQYF.

The sample holds many counts of this clonotype. V usage is TRBV5-1 and J usage is TRBJ2-7; the D is unclear. The germline gives CDR1 SGHRS, CDR2 YFSETQ. CDR3 length: 13 residues. V was cut by 0 bases and J by 1 base, with 5 bases left in between. CDR3 nucleotides: TGCGCCAGCAGCTTGGACGGATCCTACGAGCAGTACTTC. This translates into CASSLDGSYEQYF.

The count of this clonotype is one. An end of the junction differs from the germline gene, which may be a read error. The chain employs TRBV6-2 or TRBV6-3 and TRBJ1-2, with 7 bases matching TRBD1. The CDR3 contains 14 residues. Germline V CDR1 and CDR2: MNHEY, SVGEGT. CDR3: CASREGQAGYGHTF. The CDR3 DNA sequence: TGTGCCAGCAGAGAAGGACAGGCGGGCTATGGCCACACCTTC.

At least ten counts were recorded for this clonotype. The chain joins TRBV7-9 to TRBJ2-7; 14 bases match TRBD2. This CDR3 comprises 14 residues. Germline V lookup: CDR1 SEHNR, CDR2 FQNEAQ (reference sequence). V shed 5 bases and J 6 bases; nucleotides not matched to a gene: 3. The CDR3 nucleotides read TGTGCCAGCAGCACCGGACTAGCGGGAGGCGAGCAGTACTTC. Translating gives CASSTGLAGGEQYF.

This clonotype turned up a few times. The chain is built from TRBV11-1 and TRBJ2-3; D may match TRBD1 or TRBD2 (6 bases each). This CDR3 contains 17 residues. The germline V and J ends were trimmed by 1 base and 6 bases, with 20 bases remaining between them. Germline-derived CDR1 and CDR2 are SGHAT and FQDESV (reference sequence). The CDR3 nucleotides are TGTGCCAGCAGCTTAGATGCAAATACGGGGGCGAGGGATACGCAGTATTTT. This sequence encodes CASSLDANTGARDTQYF.

This clonotype was recorded at least ten times. The rearrangement links TRBV2 to TRBJ2-5; 8 bases fit TRBD2. V trimming: 5 bases; J trimming: 5 bases; junction bases outside the gene matches: 7. The CDR3 has 14 residues. CDR1 and CDR2 (germline): SNHLY, FYNNEI. CDR3 bases: TGTGCCAGCAGTTTAGCGGGGACGGGCGAGACCCAGTACTTC. Translated, it gives CASSLAGTGETQYF. Full variable domain (missing parts from reference TRBV2 and TRBJ2-5): EPEVTQTPSHQVTQMGQEVILRCVPISNHLYFYWYRQILGQKVEFLVSFYNNEISEKSEIFDDQFSVERPDGSNFTLKIRSTKLEDSAMYFCASSLAGTGETQYFGPGTRLLVL.

The V gene is TRBV10-3, the J gene TRBJ2-1, with D perhaps TRBD1 (5 bases). This CDR3 is built from 15 residues. Trimming cost V 0 bases and J 8 bases, with 14 bases left between them. The germline V gene has CDR1 ENHRY and CDR2 SYGVKD. In nucleotides, the CDR3 is TGTGCCATCAGTGAGTCGTCCCCAACCAGGGATGAGCAGTTCTTC. Its translation is CAISESSPTRDEQFF.

The chain is built from TRBV7-2 and TRBJ2-7; 9 bases align to TRBD2. Looked up from germline, CDR1 is SGHTA and CDR2 is FQGNSA. J was trimmed by 2 bases and V by 2 bases; bases with no gene match: 4. This CDR3 region has 15 residues. The CDR3 spells CASSLPSGVTYEQYF. For the CDR3, the DNA is TGTGCCAGCAGCTTACCTAGCGGGGTTACCTACGAGCAGTACTTC.

The chain employs TRBV13 and TRBJ2-7; D unclear. Trimming removed 3 bases at V and 6 bases at J, with 9 bases between. Germline CDR1 and CDR2: PRHDT and FYEKMQ (reference sequence). The CDR3 runs to 12 residues. CDR3 region: CASSFLASEQYF. In nucleotides, the CDR3 is TGTGCCAGCAGCTTTCTGGCCTCCGAGCAGTACTTC.

In its sample, this clonotype was seen many times. The chain couples TRBV20-1 to TRBJ1-2; D gene ambiguous. The CDR3 is 13 amino acids. Germline V lookup: CDR1 DFQATT, CDR2 SNEGSKA (reference sequence). The germline V and J ends were trimmed by 3 bases and 8 bases, with 16 bases remaining between them. DNA of the CDR3: TGCAGTGCTAGTTCTACCGGGATAGGCGGCTACACCTTC. Translation: CSASSTGIGGYTF.

This clonotype appeared many times. The J gene is TRBJ2-2, the V gene TRBV10-1; 7 bases match TRBD1. The germline V gene has CDR1 WNHNN and CDR2 SYGVQD (reference sequence). Trimming took 6 bases from V and 4 from J; bases not matched to a gene: 8. This CDR3 has 15 residues. The CDR3 DNA reads TGCGCCAGCAGCTACAGGGGTTCGGGCACCGGGGAGCTGTTTTTT. Amino acid sequence: CASSYRGSGTGELFF.

The V and J genes are TRBV6-2 or TRBV6-3 and TRBJ1-6; D ambiguous. Germline V gene lookup returns CDR1 MNHEY and CDR2 SVGEGT. V was clipped by 5 bases and J by 8 bases, with 10 bases between them. The CDR3 runs 13 residues. The CDR3 DNA sequence: TGTGCCAGCAGTAATTCGAGGGATTCACCCCTCCACTTT. Translation: CASSNSRDSPLHF.

Details on this clonotype: One end of the junction does not line up with germline, which may come from a read error. This chain joins TRBV4-3 and TRBJ1-2, with a tentative D call TRBD1 (6 bases). This CDR3 is 15 amino acids long. Germline V gene sequence: CDR1 LGHNA, CDR2 YSLEER. Written as DNA, the CDR3 is TGCGCCAGCAGCCAAGGCACTGTCACAGGGCGCGGCTACGCCTTC. This codes for CASSQGTVTGRGYAF.

The chain combines TRBV20-1 with TRBJ1-4; the D gene is possibly TRBD1 (5 bases). V was cut by 0 bases and J by 7 bases, with 12 bases left in between. This CDR3 region has 14 residues. Germline CDR1 and CDR2: DFQATT and SNEGSKA (reference sequence). The CDR3 bases are TGCAGTGCTAGAGAGGGCAGGGCTACTGAAAAACTGTTTTTT. As protein: CSAREGRATEKLFF.

CDR3 DNA: TGTGCCAGCAGCTCGGCCCCCGGGATCTCCTACAATGAGCAGTTCTTC. This encodes CASSSAPGISYNEQFF. The J gene is TRBJ2-1, the V gene TRBV7-3; possible D gene TRBD2, 5 bases. Trimming took off 4 bases at V and 0 bases at J, with 13 bases between the two ends. The germline gives CDR1 SGHTA, CDR2 FQGTGA. There are 16 residues in the CDR3.

This clonotype was found many times. This chain connects TRBV24-1 to TRBJ2-2; D not resolved. The germline V gene has CDR1 KGHDR and CDR2 SFDVKD. The CDR3 consists of 13 residues. Trimming removed 3 bases at V and 6 bases at J, with 7 bases between. The CDR3 DNA is TGTGCCACCAGTGATCCCCTAGCCGGGGAGCTGTTTTTT. Translated: CATSDPLAGELFF.

V usage is TRBV20-1 and J usage is TRBJ2-5; TRBD1 agrees at 9 bases. Germline assignment: CDR1 DFQATT and CDR2 SNEGSKA (reference sequence). The CDR3 sequence is 14 residues long. With 3 bases clipped from V and 1 base from J, the junction kept 3 bases outside the gene matches. CDR3 residues: CSASLDRGQETQYF. As DNA, the CDR3 is TGCAGTGCTAGTTTGGACAGGGGCCAAGAGACCCAGTACTTC.

This clonotype was seen only a few times. The chain has TRBV5-5 and TRBJ2-7; no firm D call. The V and J ends lost 4 bases and 1 base respectively, with 15 bases between them. The CDR3 loop spans 15 amino acids. Germline CDR1 and CDR2: SGHKS and YYEKEE (reference sequence). The CDR3 DNA sequence: TGTGCCAGCAGCCGAAGTCCCTTACAGTCCTACGAGCAGTACTTC. It yields the protein CASSRSPLQSYEQYF.

The chain employs TRBV29-1 and TRBJ2-3; 11 nucleotides agree with TRBD2. V trimming: 1 base; J trimming: 0 bases; junction bases outside the gene matches: 0. This CDR3 comprises 15 residues. Looked up from germline, CDR1 is SQVTM and CDR2 is ANQGSEA. Here the CDR3 DNA reads TGCAGCGTTGAAGGACTAGCGGGGAGCACAGATACGCAGTATTTT. Its protein is CSVEGLAGSTDTQYF.

In this sample, this clonotype turned up a few times. The CDR3: CASNRGAQAFF. Written as DNA, the CDR3 is TGTGCCAGCAATCGGGGGGCACAAGCTTTCTTT. V usage is TRBV6-1 and J usage is TRBJ1-1; perhaps TRBD1 as D (6 bases). The CDR3 loop spans 11 amino acids. The V gene's germline CDR1 is MNHNS and CDR2 SASEGT. Trimming removed 7 bases at V and 9 bases at J, with 12 bases between.

This chain joins TRBV12-5 and TRBJ1-1, with a tentative D call TRBD1 (5 bases). Per germline, CDR1 LGHNT and CDR2 FRNRAP. Trimming removed 5 bases from V and 1 base from J, with 11 bases in between. This CDR3 is 14 amino acids long. The CDR3 sequence: CASGPDSGNTEAFF. DNA for the CDR3: TGTGCTAGTGGTCCCGACAGTGGGAACACTGAAGCTTTCTTT.

There are many counts of this clonotype. This sequence joins TRBV24-1 and TRBJ2-5; D is undetermined. Trimming cost V 9 bases and J 5 bases, with 9 bases left between them. The V gene's germline CDR1 is KGHDR and CDR2 SFDVKD. The CDR3 contains 11 residues. CDR3 in DNA: TGTGCCACCGGGTCTGGGGAGACCCAGTACTTC. Protein: CATGSGETQYF.

Many counts were recorded for this clonotype. This chain connects TRBV20-1 to TRBJ1-5, with D hard to call. The CDR3 consists of 14 residues. Deletions cut 0 bases from V and 3 bases from J, with 9 bases between. CDR1 and CDR2 (germline): DFQATT, SNEGSKA (reference sequence). CDR3 sequence reads: CSARDRPNNQPQHF. The CDR3 DNA reads as TGCAGTGCTAGAGATAGACCTAACAATCAGCCCCAGCATTTT.

Many counts were recorded for this clonotype. V and J are TRBV29-1 and TRBJ1-5; TRBD1 agrees at 9 bases. V dropped 7 bases and J dropped 3; count of bases not matched to a gene: 7. The CDR3 has 14 amino acids. Germline V CDR1 and CDR2: SQVTM, ANQGSEA. The CDR3 here is CSAWTGAHNQPQHF. The CDR3 coding sequence is TGCAGCGCTTGGACAGGGGCCCACAATCAGCCCCAGCATTTT.

This clonotype was seen ten or more times. This chain joins TRBV2 and TRBJ2-7; 7 bases are a match to TRBD2. V gave up 2 bases and J gave up 4 bases; unmatched junction bases: 11. Germline V gives CDR1 SNHLY, CDR2 FYNNEI. The CDR3 has 16 amino acids. The CDR3 sequence is CASSELSGGRGYEQYF. CDR3 nucleotides: TGTGCCAGCAGTGAATTATCGGGCGGGAGAGGGTACGAGCAGTACTTC.